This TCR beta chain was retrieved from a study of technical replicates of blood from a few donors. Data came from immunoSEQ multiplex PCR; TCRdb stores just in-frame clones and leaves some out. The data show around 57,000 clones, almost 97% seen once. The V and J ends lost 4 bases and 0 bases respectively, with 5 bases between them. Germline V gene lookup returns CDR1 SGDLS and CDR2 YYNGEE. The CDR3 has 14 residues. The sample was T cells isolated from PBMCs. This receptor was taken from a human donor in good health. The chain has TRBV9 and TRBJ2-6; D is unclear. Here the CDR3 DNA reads TGTGCCAGCAGCCTCTACTCTGGGGCCAACGTCCTGACTTTC. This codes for CASSLYSGANVLTF.